This TCR beta chain was sequenced during a study of memory CD4+ T cells and cytomegalovirus serostatus (dated 2019 in TCRdb). For context, the study as a whole: The cohort comprised roughly 35 healthy Belgian adults, 9 CMV seropositive and around 24 CMV seronegative. To replicate a published TCR-based CMV serostatus classifier, the researchers sequenced the CD4+ memory TCRbeta repertoires of a Belgian cohort whose cytomegalovirus serostatus was known. What the research found in general, with its limitations: The original-framework classifier achieved a median bootstrapped AUC of about 0.95 with a 95% CI of 0.76-1.00 on the Belgian cohort. The results were read as suggesting that the CMV-associated TCR signature is, for the most part, present in the CD4+ memory repertoire. Only CD4+CD45RO+ memory cells were sequenced, in contrast to the original study, which included naive and memory CD4+ and CD8+ populations. Of over 150 previously reported CMV-associated TCRbeta sequences, 67 appeared in the CD4+ memory repertoires, each in one to five individuals. For predicting CMV serostatus, the median bootstrapped AUC was roughly 0.96 using the original framework and around 0.9 using a US-trained random forest.

Worth noting for this clone: Its antigen is unknown. Base qualities are not provided; no much larger clone lies one nucleotide away.

Single viable CD3+CD4+CD8-CD45RO+ cells were sorted as memory CD4+ T cells on a FACSAria II. CMV serostatus was assessed using a Roche Elecsys assay, by which serum IgG against CMV pp150, pp28, p38 and p52 was detected. After the samples were thawed, total CD4+ T cells were enriched through positive selection using CD4 magnetic microbeads. The samples came from a separate study whose specific focus was interrogating the CD4+ T cell memory repertoire. Peripheral blood mononuclear cells were isolated and cryopreserved according to standard operating procedures, and serum was kept at -80 degrees C. CD3-PerCP (BW264/56), CD4-APC (RPA-T4), CD45RO-PE (UCHT1) and CD8-Pacific Orange (3B5) antibodies were used for staining, and non-viable cells were excluded with Sytox blue. V is cut back by 4 bases and J by 1 base, with 3 bases in the junction unmatched. The CDR3 starts with the cysteine, ends with the phenylalanine, and has 14 residues. The entry retains the CDR3 DNA only, 42 bases that are in frame from base 1. CDR1 GTSNPN and CDR2 SVGIG are derived from the germline V gene (reference sequence).

Genomic DNA was extracted from sorted cells with the Quick-DNA Microprep Kit. Amplification of TCRbeta DNA was done with the immunoSEQ hsTCRbeta kit, following the protocol from the manufacturer. TCRbeta libraries were sequenced on an Illumina MiSeq instrument. In the authors' own workflow: Following removal of out-of-frame sequences, around 2.4 million distinct TCRbeta sequences were retained, with an average of roughly 67,000 per individual. Two values were used to score each individual: the count of 164 previously reported CMV-associated TCRbeta sequences and the total count of productive distinct TCRbeta sequences. A beta-binomial model was reimplemented in Python, and scikit-learn random forests with default parameters were trained on US cohort data. Classifier performance on the Belgian cohort was summarized as median AUC with percentile confidence intervals over 10,000 bootstrap iterations. The source is immuneACCESS, and TCRdb retained only in-frame sequences with V and J called. Part of the clones is not carried over; for the studies checked, unresolved V genes explain less than half of this, and the remainder is unexplained. Clone size and the V and J calls come from that table; the DNA yielded D and trimming. For this sample the table gives about 31,000 clones, of which about 75% were detected only once. The top ten constitute over 0.55% of the sample.

The chain is made from TRBV30 and TRBJ2-1; 8 bases in the junction line up with TRBD2. The specimen sequenced was memory CD4+ T cells from blood. The sequence derives from an adult in good health and CMV-seronegative. Some clones in this sample may be carry-over from other donors' samples. The base sequence is TGTGCCTGGAACATAGCGGGGTCCTACAATGAGCAGTTCTTC. Its protein reads: CAWNIAGSYNEQFF.